Below, 21 T cell receptor beta chains from the same sample are listed, as sequenced in a study of a mutant IDH1 vaccine in newly diagnosed glioma. The antigens of these receptors remain unknown. Time point denoted: week 47, end of study. Doses of 300 ug of mutant IDH1 20-mer peptide were given with topical imiquimod. The repertoire was sequenced with immunoSEQ multiplex PCR; TCRdb's copy has only in-frame clones and lacks some. The sample yields about 94,000 clones, roughly 91% seen once. Sequenced here: PBMCs, sampled from a glioma patient whose treatment included an IDH1 peptide vaccine. The source is a woman between 50 and 59 years old with glioma.

The gene calls are TRBV7-9 and TRBJ1-1; no reliable D call. V was cut by 3 bases and J by 1 base, with 6 bases left in between. The CDR3 length is 13 residues. Germline V gene sequence: CDR1 SEHNR, CDR2 FQNEAQ (reference sequence). Here the CDR3 reads CASSFNRNTEAFF. The CDR3 nucleotides are TGTGCCAGCAGCTTCAACAGGAACACTGAAGCTTTCTTT. The full variable domain, completed using reference TRBV7-9 and TRBJ1-1, is DTGVSQNPRHKITKRGQNVTFRCDPISEHNRLYWYRQTLGQGPEFLTYFQNEAQLEKSRLLSDRFSAERPKGSFSTLEIQRTEQGDSAMYLCASSFNRNTEAFFGQGTRLTVV.

This clone was counted once. The chain combines TRBV28 with TRBJ2-2; no clear D gene. This CDR3 region has 14 residues. In germline, CDR1 is MDHEN, CDR2 SYDVKM. Trimming left V 5 bases short and J 1 base short, with 8 bases between. CDR3 protein: CASSLPMNTGELFF. CDR3 nucleotides: TGTGCCAGCAGTCTACCAATGAACACCGGGGAGCTGTTTTTT.

The V call is TRBV7-2, the J call TRBJ2-7, with D possibly matching TRBD1 (5 bases). With 1 base removed from V and 1 base from J, the gap between germline ends came to 17 bases. This CDR3 spans 17 amino acids. Germline V gene sequence: CDR1 SGHTA, CDR2 FQGNSA. The CDR3 is CASSLVVSKTASYEQYF. In DNA form, the CDR3 reads TGTGCCAGCAGCTTAGTCGTATCCAAGACAGCGTCCTACGAGCAGTACTTC.

The V and J genes are TRBV19 and TRBJ2-5; 7 bases agree with TRBD1. The V and J ends lost 6 bases and 0 bases, in that order; junction bases with no gene match: 7. Germline-derived CDR1 and CDR2 are LNHDA and SQIVND (reference sequence). This CDR3 comprises 15 residues. The CDR3, as DNA: TGTGCCAGTAGACCGGGACAGATGTACCAAGAGACCCAGTACTTC. Translation gives CASRPGQMYQETQYF. Drawing the rest from reference TRBV19 and TRBJ2-5, the complete variable domain is DGGITQSPKYLFRKEGQNVTLSCEQNLNHDAMYWYRQDPGQGLRLIYYSQIVNDFQKGDIAEGYSVSREKKESFPLTVTSAQKNPTAFYLCASRPGQMYQETQYFGPGTRLLVL.

This clone turned up a few times. V usage is TRBV30 and J usage is TRBJ2-1, with 9 bases fitting TRBD2. Trimming took 5 bases from V and 3 from J; bases not matched to a gene: 8. The germline CDR1 and CDR2 sequences are GTSNPN and SVGIG (reference sequence). The CDR3 consists of 15 residues. CDR3 in amino acids: CAWDFSGSSYNEQFF. CDR3 DNA: TGTGCCTGGGACTTTAGCGGGAGTAGCTACAATGAGCAGTTCTTC.

The chain links TRBV5-1 to TRBJ2-5; possibly TRBD2 for D (6 bases). Deletions cut 2 bases from V and 5 bases from J, with 13 bases between. Germline-derived CDR1 and CDR2 are SGHRS and YFSETQ. The CDR3 loop spans 14 amino acids. The CDR3 loop reads CASSLAAGGETQYF. In DNA, the CDR3 is TGCGCCAGCAGCTTAGCAGCGGGCGGGGAGACCCAGTACTTC.

There are a few counts of this clone. The V call is TRBV7-9, the J call TRBJ2-7, with D hard to call. Germline CDR1 is SEHNR and CDR2 is FQNEAQ (reference sequence). Deletions cut 4 bases from V and 2 bases from J, with 3 bases between. The length of the CDR3 is 11 residues. In nucleotides, the CDR3 is TGTGCCAGCAGCTCCGCCTACGAGCAGTACTTC. Protein sequence: CASSSAYEQYF.

As for this clone: Relative to the germline gene, one junction end is altered; a read error may explain this. The chain employs TRBV11-2 and TRBJ2-7, with D possibly being TRBD1 (5 bases). There are 14 residues in the CDR3. Germline V gene data show CDR1 as SGHAT and CDR2 as FQNNGV. The CDR3 sequence is CASSSLVQAEVALF. The CDR3 coding sequence is TGTGCCAGCAGCTCCTTGGTACAGGCCGAGGTGGCCTTGTTC.

The rearrangement links TRBV12-1 to TRBJ2-5; the listed D gene, TRBD2, was not tested against the DNA. TRBV12-1 is tagged as a pseudogene. The CDR3 extends over 13 amino acids. The CDR3 nucleotides read TGTGCCAGCAGCTTAACGGGAGAAGAGACCCAGTACTTC. As protein: CASSLTGEETQYF.

The CDR3 bases are TGTGCCAGCAGAGGGACAGGGGGAACCGGGGAGCTGTTTTTT. It translates to CASRGTGGTGELFF. The rearrangement uses TRBV28 and TRBJ2-2, with 11 bases lining up with TRBD1. CDR3 length: 14 amino acids. The germline CDR1 and CDR2 sequences are MDHEN and SYDVKM. J lost 5 bases, V lost 6 bases, and 2 bases had no gene match.

The rearrangement joins TRBV20-1 to TRBJ1-4; the D is unclear. Trimming removed 1 base at V and 7 bases at J, with 4 bases between. In germline, CDR1 is DFQATT, CDR2 SNEGSKA (reference sequence). This CDR3 has 11 residues. The CDR3 sequence: CSARAVEKLFF. Written as DNA, the CDR3 is TGCAGTGCTAGAGCAGTTGAAAAACTGTTTTTT.

This clone showed up just once. The chain couples TRBV25-1 to TRBJ2-2; D is unresolved. The CDR3 sequence is 14 residues long. The germline V gene has CDR1 MGHDK and CDR2 SYGVNS. The V gene lost 2 bases and the J gene lost 4 bases, with 8 bases spanning the gap. CDR3: CASSENAFTGELFF. The CDR3 DNA reads as TGTGCCAGCAGTGAAAATGCTTTCACCGGGGAGCTGTTTTTT.

The rearrangement uses TRBV4-2 and TRBJ2-5; 7 nucleotides match TRBD2. V lost 0 bases to trimming and J lost 5 bases; unmatched junction nucleotides: 12. The CDR3 is 17 residues long. Germline V gene sequence: CDR1 LGHNA, CDR2 YNFKEQ. CDR3 in amino acids: CASSQEGPGRRGETQYF. The CDR3 region has the DNA TGTGCCAGCAGCCAAGAAGGTCCCGGGAGGCGGGGGGAGACCCAGTACTTC.

The chain combines TRBV10-3 with TRBJ2-7; 8 bases align to TRBD1. Germline lookup yields CDR1 ENHRY and CDR2 SYGVKD. V lost 7 bases and J lost 3; bases outside the gene matches: 5. The CDR3 has 13 amino acids. CDR3 DNA: TGTGCCATCACACCAGGGGGCAGCTACGAGCAGTACTTC. Amino acids: CAITPGGSYEQYF.

This chain uses TRBV10-1 with TRBJ1-5; D is unresolved. The CDR3 contains 16 residues. Germline CDR1 and CDR2: WNHNN and SYGVQD (reference sequence). The V and J ends lost 1 base and 1 base respectively, with 11 bases between them. Here the CDR3 reads CASSELVRTSNQPQHF. Here the CDR3 DNA reads TGCGCCAGCAGTGAGTTGGTCAGGACGAGCAATCAGCCCCAGCATTTT.

The chain has TRBV7-9 and TRBJ1-2; D unresolved. V lost 4 bases and J lost 4, with 7 bases in between. Germline-derived CDR1 and CDR2 are SEHNR and FQNEAQ (reference sequence). CDR3 size: 12 residues. CDR3 bases: TGTGCCAGCAGCTCAAGCGGCTATGGCTACACCTTC. This codes for CASSSSGYGYTF.

The chain combines TRBV10-3 with TRBJ2-1; the match to TRBD2 covers 7 bases. The CDR3 totals 15 residues. V gave up 10 bases and J gave up 8 bases; unmatched junction bases: 17. Germline V gene data show CDR1 as ENHRY and CDR2 as SYGVKD. CDR3 region: CASSKSGTISDEQFF. CDR3 DNA sequence: TGTGCCAGCTCCAAATCCGGGACTATTTCAGATGAGCAGTTCTTC.

This chain uses TRBV10-3 with TRBJ2-7, with 14 bases that match TRBD2. From germline, CDR1 is ENHRY and CDR2 SYGVKD. CDR3 length: 15 amino acids. J gave up 3 bases and V 3 bases, and 1 base lay outside the gene matches. The CDR3: CAISDGTSGSYEQYF. Here the CDR3 DNA reads TGTGCCATCAGTGATGGGACTAGCGGGAGCTACGAGCAGTACTTC.

This rearrangement joins TRBV6-1 to TRBJ2-7, with 7 bases identical to TRBD2. V dropped 1 base and J dropped 4; count of bases not matched to a gene: 13. CDR1 is MNHNS, CDR2 SASEGT, per germline. The length of the CDR3 is 17 residues. The CDR3 loop is CASSEVVGGRPAYEQYF. The CDR3 DNA is TGTGCCAGCAGTGAAGTAGTAGGCGGGAGACCCGCTTACGAGCAGTACTTC.

The V and J genes are TRBV30 and TRBJ1-5, with D possibly TRBD1 on 5 matching bases. The CDR3 has 16 amino acids. Trimming left V 0 bases short and J 2 bases short, with 14 bases between. Germline-derived CDR1 and CDR2 are GTSNPN and SVGIG (reference sequence). CDR3 sequence reads: CAWSVGPPGGNQPQHF. CDR3 in DNA: TGTGCCTGGAGTGTGGGACCCCCCGGGGGCAATCAGCCCCAGCATTTT.

This clone was observed a handful of times. The J gene is TRBJ1-1, the V gene TRBV29-1; D may be TRBD1 (6 bases). The CDR3 spans 14 residues. V was cut by 4 bases and J by 1 base, with 13 bases left in between. Germline CDR1 reads SQVTM; CDR2 reads ANQGSEA. The CDR3 protein is CSVAWRGGNTEAFF. In nucleotides, the CDR3 is TGCAGCGTTGCTTGGCGAGGGGGGAACACTGAAGCTTTCTTT.